The 20 T cell receptor beta chains reported below all come from one sample, sequenced in a study of OX40 agonist ivuxolimab in advanced cancers. TCRdb's table, derived via immunoSEQ multiplex PCR, lists solely in-frame clones and lacks some. The sample includes over 30,000 clones, about nine tenths seen only once; the top ten take around 4.2%. The sequences come from CD4+ or CD8+ T cells sorted from blood, collected in a trial of the OX40 agonist ivuxolimab. These receptors were obtained from an adult with an advanced solid tumor such as melanoma, head and neck, liver or kidney cancer.

This chain uses TRBV29-1 with TRBJ2-1, with 8 positions matching TRBD1. The CDR3 runs 14 residues. Trimming took 7 bases from V and 7 from J; bases not matched to a gene: 12. From germline, CDR1 is SQVTM and CDR2 ANQGSEA. The CDR3, as DNA: TGCAGCGGGCAGGACAGGGTAAATAGAAATGAGCAGTTCTTC. Translation: CSGQDRVNRNEQFF.

The sample holds one count of this clone. The CDR3 loop is CATSRNRGSTGELFF. DNA of the CDR3: TGTGCCACCAGCAGGAACAGGGGATCGACCGGGGAGCTGTTTTTT. This chain joins TRBV15 and TRBJ2-2; 7 nucleotides agree with TRBD1. Germline V gene data show CDR1 as LNHNV and CDR2 as YYDKDF (reference sequence). This CDR3 is 15 amino acids long. After removal of 3 bases from V and 5 bases from J, the junction contained 6 bases not matched to a gene.

The chain uses TRBV7-3 and TRBJ2-1; D unresolved. The CDR3 contains 15 residues. CDR1 is SGHTA, CDR2 FQGTGA, per germline. Trimming shortened V by 2 bases and J by 8 bases, and 16 bases separated the two germline ends. DNA for the CDR3: TGTGCCAGCAGCTTAGGCAGGTCATCTCTTGATGAGCAGTTCTTC. It encodes CASSLGRSSLDEQFF.

V gene TRBV7-6 combines with J gene TRBJ2-5; D might be TRBD1 or TRBD2, each matching 6 bases. Germline assignment: CDR1 SGHVS and CDR2 FNYEAQ. This CDR3 spans 14 amino acids. The germline V and J ends were trimmed by 5 bases and 5 bases, with 15 bases remaining between them. The CDR3 DNA reads as TGTGCCAGCAGCCCCATCGGGGGCCTCGAGACCCAGTACTTC. Amino acid sequence: CASSPIGGLETQYF. The full variable domain, completed using reference TRBV7-6 and TRBJ2-5, is GAGVSQSPRYKVTKRGQDVALRCDPISGHVSLYWYRQALGQGPEFLTYFNYEAQQDKSGLPNDRFSAERPEGSISTLTIQRTEQRDSAMYRCASSPIGGLETQYFGPGTRLLVL.

This chain joins TRBV12-5 and TRBJ2-5, with TRBD2 matching over 8 bases. The trim removed 1 base at V and 5 bases at J, leaving 12 bases unmatched. Looked up from germline, CDR1 is LGHNT and CDR2 is FRNRAP. This CDR3 is 17 amino acids long. For the CDR3, the DNA is TGTGCTAGTGGTTTGGGCCATTACGGGGGGGCCGAGGAGACCCAGTACTTC. Translating gives CASGLGHYGGAEETQYF.

The chain combines TRBV6-5 with TRBJ1-5, with D hard to call. Germline V gives CDR1 MNHEY, CDR2 SVGAGI. The CDR3 length is 13 residues. Trimming shortened V by 6 bases and J by 6 bases, and 12 bases separated the two germline ends. The DNA of the CDR3 is TGTGCCAGCAGACCAGGCGAAGGTCAGCCCCAGCATTTT. Protein product: CASRPGEGQPQHF.

The count of this clone is one. The chain carries TRBV5-1 and TRBJ2-1, with TRBD2 matching 10 bases. V gave up 4 bases and J gave up 2 bases; unmatched junction bases: 3. The CDR3 contains 15 residues. Germline CDR1 is SGHRS and CDR2 is YFSETQ. This chain's CDR3 is CASSLGTSAYNEQFF. CDR3 nucleotide sequence: TGCGCCAGCAGCCTCGGGACTAGCGCCTACAATGAGCAGTTCTTC.

This rearrangement joins TRBV6-1 to TRBJ2-7; 10 nucleotides match TRBD1. The germline CDR1 and CDR2 sequences are MNHNS and SASEGT. V lost 1 base to trimming and J lost 7 bases; unmatched junction nucleotides: 7. The CDR3 sequence is 15 residues long. This CDR3 is CASSEEGQGWREQYF. Here the CDR3 DNA reads TGTGCCAGCAGTGAAGAGGGACAGGGGTGGAGGGAGCAGTACTTC.

V usage is TRBV4-1 and J usage is TRBJ2-5; 9 bases are a match to TRBD2. J gave up 4 bases and V 1 base, and 7 bases lay outside the gene matches. The CDR3 length is 16 residues. Germline loops: CDR1 MGHRA, CDR2 YSYEKL. The CDR3 here is CASSQVFLAGRETQYF. CDR3 sequence (DNA): TGCGCCAGCAGCCAAGTGTTCCTAGCGGGACGAGAGACCCAGTACTTC.

This chain joins TRBV7-3 and TRBJ2-2; D is perhaps TRBD1 or TRBD2 (5 bases each). The V gene's germline CDR1 is SGHTA and CDR2 FQGTGA. V was trimmed by 1 base and J by 7 bases, leaving 13 bases between them. The CDR3 contains 15 residues. The DNA for the CDR3 is TGTGCCAGCAGCTTAAACCCAGGGAGCCACGGGGAGCTGTTTTTT. It is translated as CASSLNPGSHGELFF.

V usage is TRBV11-2 and J usage is TRBJ2-5, with 14 bases matching TRBD2. The last part of the DNA fits TRBJ2-7 better; the J call may be wrong. The CDR3 loop spans 15 amino acids. CDR1 and CDR2 from the germline V gene are SGHAT and FQNNGV. CDR3 in amino acids: CASSLTGTSGGEQYF. DNA of the CDR3: TGTGCCAGCAGCTTAACAGGGACTAGCGGGGGCGAGCAGTACTTC.

The J gene is TRBJ2-7, the V gene TRBV6-6; 7 bases match TRBD1. The V and J ends lost 2 bases and 4 bases, in that order; junction bases with no gene match: 5. Germline V CDR1 and CDR2: MNHNY, SVGAGI (reference sequence). CDR3 length: 14 residues. In nucleotides, the CDR3 is TGTGCCAGCAGTTACCGGGACAGTTTATACGAGCAGTACTTC. Its protein is CASSYRDSLYEQYF.

This chain connects TRBV7-4 to TRBJ1-1, with 8 bases identical to TRBD1. The CDR3 has 14 residues. Germline V CDR1 and CDR2: SGHVT, SQSDAQ. With V trimmed by 3 bases and J by 4 bases, 4 bases remained unmatched. CDR3 amino acids: CASSFHRGGTEAFF. For the CDR3, the DNA is TGTGCCAGCAGCTTCCACAGGGGGGGCACTGAAGCTTTCTTT.

The genes are TRBV9 and TRBJ2-3; D gene ambiguous. Between the trimmed V and J ends, which lost 3 bases and 3 bases, there was a span of 5 bases. There are 12 residues in the CDR3. Germline V lookup: CDR1 SGDLS, CDR2 YYNGEE. CDR3 region: CASSGSTDTQYF. As DNA, the CDR3 is TGTGCCAGCAGCGGGTCAACAGATACGCAGTATTTT.

V gene TRBV7-2 combines with J gene TRBJ2-7; D unresolved. The V gene lost 5 bases and the J gene lost 6 bases, with 14 bases spanning the gap. The CDR3 sequence is 13 residues long. Germline-derived CDR1 and CDR2 are SGHTA and FQGNSA. The CDR3 region is CASSIGPETEQYF. The CDR3 region has the DNA TGTGCCAGCAGCATAGGGCCCGAAACCGAGCAGTACTTC.

This sequence joins TRBV28 and TRBJ1-5; a possible D gene is TRBD1 (6 bases). Germline CDR1 reads MDHEN; CDR2 reads SYDVKM. Trimming cost V 8 bases and J 6 bases, with 17 bases left between them. The CDR3 length is 14 residues. DNA for the CDR3: TGTGCCAGCTCTCGTGGGGGCGGGGTTCAGCCCCAGCATTTT. Amino acid sequence: CASSRGGGVQPQHF. The full variable domain, its missing parts supplied by reference TRBV28 and TRBJ1-5, is DVKVTQSSRYLVKRTGEKVFLECVQDMDHENMFWYRQDPGLGLRLIYFSYDVKMKEKGDIPEGYSVSREKKERFSLILESASTNQTSMYLCASSRGGGVQPQHFGDGTRLSIL.

J is TRBJ2-3 and V is TRBV7-9, with D uncertain. Trimming stripped 1 base from V and 4 bases from J, with 3 bases between. CDR1 and CDR2 from the germline V gene are SEHNR and FQNEAQ (reference sequence). The CDR3 is made up of 12 amino acids. The chain's CDR3 is CASSLEADTQYF. CDR3 DNA: TGTGCCAGCAGCTTAGAAGCAGATACGCAGTATTTT.

The DNA for the CDR3 is TGTGCCAGCAGCGCGCTGGGGGGGGAAGAGACCCAGTACTTC. This translates into CASSALGGEETQYF. V usage is TRBV9 and J usage is TRBJ2-5, with 7 bases lining up with TRBD2. CDR3 length: 14 amino acids. Germline V lookup: CDR1 SGDLS, CDR2 YYNGEE. V trimming: 3 bases; J trimming: 3 bases; junction bases outside the gene matches: 5. Full variable domain (outside the CDR3, taken from reference TRBV9 and TRBJ2-5): DSGVTQTPKHLITATGQRVTLRCSPRSGDLSVYWYQQSLDQGLQFLIQYYNGEERAKGNILERFSAQQFPDLHSELNLSSLELGDSALYFCASSALGGEETQYFGPGTRLLVL.

The J gene is TRBJ1-6, the V gene TRBV2; 9 positions agree with TRBD1. This CDR3 has 15 residues. Trimming at V came to 6 bases and at J to 6 bases, leaving 6 bases not matched to a gene. Germline V gives CDR1 SNHLY, CDR2 FYNNEI. The CDR3 sequence is CASRSGTGPNSPLHF. The DNA for the CDR3 is TGTGCCAGCAGGTCCGGGACAGGGCCTAATTCACCCCTCCACTTT.

V is TRBV27 and J is TRBJ2-2, with TRBD2 as a possible D gene (6 bases). The CDR3 loop spans 15 amino acids. Trimming cost V 1 base and J 6 bases, with 12 bases left between them. Germline values: CDR1 MNHEY, CDR2 SMNVEV (reference sequence). Here the CDR3 reads CASSLLSGEAGELFF. The CDR3 DNA sequence: TGTGCCAGCAGTTTATTGTCCGGGGAGGCCGGGGAGCTGTTTTTT.